The next 17 T cell receptor beta chains were all read from a single sample in a study of neurological immune-mediated disorders. One entry per CDR3 protein results from TCRdb running MiXCR on the 5' RACE reads. The table shows about 66,000 distinct CDR3 sequences, with roughly 3.2% occurring only once. The sample taken for sequencing was PBMCs. These TCRs come from a man aged 35 to 55 with multiple sclerosis.

The chain carries TRBV27 and TRBJ1-1; possible D gene TRBD1, 6 bases. Germline V lookup: CDR1 MNHEY, CDR2 SMNVEV (reference sequence). This CDR3 has 15 residues. The V end was cut by 3 bases, the J end by 5 bases, with 16 bases between. CDR3 sequence: CASSLGATGSTEAFF. In nucleotides, the CDR3 is TGTGCCAGCAGTTTGGGGGCCACGGGTTCGACTGAAGCTTTCTTT.

This clonotype was counted many times. V and J are TRBV29-1 and TRBJ2-3, with 10 bases fitting TRBD2. There are 16 residues in the CDR3. Germline lookup yields CDR1 SQVTM and CDR2 ANQGSEA. The J segment lost 4 bases and the V segment lost 2 bases, leaving 9 bases of the junction unmatched. For the CDR3, the DNA is TGCAGCGTTGAATCCCCAGCGGGAGGGCCCGCAGATACGCAGTATTTT. This translates into CSVESPAGGPADTQYF.

Comments on this clonotype: No conserved phenylalanine or tryptophan is present at the end of the CDR3, so a read error is the likely explanation. This CDR3 reads CASSQRDYEQYN. DNA for the CDR3: TGTGCCAGCAGCCAGAGGGACTACGAGCAGTACAAC. The J gene is TRBJ2-7, the V gene TRBV3-1, with D maybe TRBD2 (5 bases). Germline CDR1 and CDR2: LGHDT and YNNKEL (reference sequence). Trimming stripped 3 bases from V and 3 bases from J, with 6 bases between. The CDR3 covers 12 residues.

This clonotype was detected many times. The chain links TRBV9 to TRBJ2-7; D uncertain. The CDR3 loop spans 12 amino acids. V shed 3 bases and J shed 7 bases, with 11 bases lying between them. The V gene's germline CDR1 is SGDLS and CDR2 YYNGEE. The CDR3 loop is CASSALPREQYF. CDR3 DNA sequence: TGTGCCAGCAGCGCTCTCCCAAGGGAGCAGTACTTC.

This clonotype was detected many times. This chain connects TRBV18 to TRBJ1-1; 8 bases fit TRBD1. The CDR3 is made up of 15 amino acids. V shed 3 bases, J shed 3 bases, and the junction held 6 bases outside the gene matches. Germline loops: CDR1 KGHSH, CDR2 LQKENI. The CDR3 reads CASSPQGAAYTEAFF. CDR3 sequence (DNA): TGTGCCAGCTCACCGCAGGGGGCTGCTTACACTGAAGCTTTCTTT.

In this sample, this clonotype turned up many times. The CDR3 DNA sequence: TGTGCCAGCAGTGAATGGGGACCTGAAGCTTTCTTT. Amino acids: CASSEWGPEAFF. The V call is TRBV25-1, the J call TRBJ1-1, with a possible D match to TRBD1 (5 bases). There are 12 residues in the CDR3. CDR1 MGHDK and CDR2 SYGVNS come from the germline V gene. The V end was cut by 1 base, the J end by 6 bases, with 6 bases between.

This clonotype was counted many times. The chain uses TRBV20-1 and TRBJ1-5, with 9 bases fitting TRBD1. The CDR3 runs to 16 residues. V trimming: 5 bases; J trimming: 0 bases; junction bases outside the gene matches: 8. The germline V gene has CDR1 DFQATT and CDR2 SNEGSKA (reference sequence). CDR3 amino acids: CSASTGGFDSNQPQHF. The CDR3 bases are TGCAGTGCTTCGACAGGGGGGTTCGATAGCAATCAGCCCCAGCATTTT.

This clonotype occurred many times. The chain links TRBV6-5 to TRBJ1-1, with D perhaps matching TRBD1 (5 bases). The ends were cut back, 7 bases at V and 1 base at J, with 10 bases in the middle. The germline gives CDR1 MNHEY, CDR2 SVGAGI. The CDR3 sequence is 13 residues long. Here the CDR3 reads CASTTGANTEAFF. CDR3 DNA sequence: TGTGCCAGCACGACCGGGGCGAACACTGAAGCTTTCTTT.

In this sample, this clonotype turned up many times. This chain's CDR3 is CSAPVSGNTIYF. CDR3 in DNA: TGCAGTGCTCCGGTATCTGGAAACACCATATATTTT. J is TRBJ1-3 and V is TRBV20-1, with D hard to call. Trimming took 5 bases from V and 1 from J, leaving 6 bases between them. This CDR3 has 12 residues. Germline CDR1 DFQATT, CDR2 SNEGSKA (reference sequence).

This clonotype occurred many times. This chain uses TRBV5-1 with TRBJ2-1, with 10 bases matching TRBD2. V was clipped by 4 bases and J by 6 bases; unmatched bases: 16. Germline CDR1 reads SGHRS; CDR2 reads YFSETQ. The CDR3 runs to 18 residues. The CDR3 region is CASSPDRRSSGGLNEQFF. CDR3 DNA: TGCGCCAGCAGCCCCGACCGCCGATCTAGCGGGGGACTCAATGAGCAGTTCTTC.

A note on this clonotype: With a much larger clone just one base away, this may be a read error. The chain employs TRBV2 and TRBJ1-1; D ambiguous. Trimming took off 5 bases at V and 5 bases at J, with 9 bases between the two ends. CDR1 SNHLY and CDR2 FYNNEI come from the germline V gene. CDR3 length equals 12 residues. In DNA form, the CDR3 reads TGTGCCAGCAGTAAAGAGAGGACTGAAGCTTTCTTT. Translated, it gives CASSKERTEAFF.

A word on this clonotype: A much larger clone differs from this one at a single base, so this may be a read error. The chain employs TRBV20-1 and TRBJ2-2, with a possible D match to TRBD1 (5 bases). The CDR3 has 12 residues. Germline CDR1 and CDR2: DFQATT and SNEGSKA (reference sequence). CDR3 sequence (DNA): TGCAGTGATAGAAAGGGGCACGGGGAGCTGTTTTTT. Translation: CSDRKGHGELFF.

This clonotype showed up many times. The rearrangement uses TRBV7-9 and TRBJ2-5, with D possibly being TRBD2 (6 bases). V lost 4 bases to trimming and J lost 1 base, with 13 bases between them. The germline gives CDR1 SEHNR, CDR2 FQNEAQ (reference sequence). CDR3 length: 15 amino acids. DNA for the CDR3: TGTGCCAGCAGCTCGCCCCGGGGACTCCAAGAGACCCAGTACTTC. Its protein is CASSSPRGLQETQYF.

This clonotype was seen ten or more times. The rearrangement uses TRBV6-2 or TRBV6-3 and TRBJ2-7; D possibly uses TRBD1 or TRBD2 (5 bases each). There are 13 residues in the CDR3. The germline V and J ends were trimmed by 4 bases and 6 bases, with 13 bases remaining between them. Germline-derived CDR1 and CDR2 are MNHEY and SVGEGT. This chain's CDR3 is CASSFGTTVEQYF. In DNA, the CDR3 is TGTGCCAGCAGTTTTGGGACCACCGTCGAGCAGTACTTC.

This clonotype was seen repeatedly, ten times or more. The chain uses TRBV5-5 and TRBJ2-1; possibly TRBD2 for D (7 bases). This CDR3 has 15 amino acids. Germline V CDR1 and CDR2: SGHKS, YYEKEE (reference sequence). Deletions cut 2 bases from V and 1 base from J, with 10 bases between. CDR3 sequence (DNA): TGTGCCAGCAGCTTAGGGGGGGGGTCCTACAATGAGCAGTTCTTC. This gives the protein CASSLGGGSYNEQFF.

This clonotype occurred many times. The genes are TRBV21-1 and TRBJ1-2. TRBV21-1 is flagged as a pseudogene. This CDR3 is 13 amino acids long. CDR3 sequence: CASSKAPAYGYTF. In DNA, the CDR3 is TGTGCCAGCAGCAAAGCACCTGCCTATGGCTACACCTTC.

This clonotype occurred a few times. The chain couples TRBV19 to TRBJ2-1; no reliable D call. Between the trimmed V and J ends, which lost 4 bases and 0 bases, there was a span of 10 bases. The CDR3 is 15 residues long. The germline gives CDR1 LNHDA, CDR2 SQIVND (reference sequence). The CDR3 nucleotides read TGTGCCAGTAGTAACACAGTGAGCTCCTACAATGAGCAGTTCTTC. This codes for CASSNTVSSYNEQFF. Complete variable domain (other parts from reference TRBV19 and TRBJ2-1): DGGITQSPKYLFRKEGQNVTLSCEQNLNHDAMYWYRQDPGQGLRLIYYSQIVNDFQKGDIAEGYSVSREKKESFPLTVTSAQKNPTAFYLCASSNTVSSYNEQFFGPGTRLTVL.